The subject of this entry is one TCR beta chain. The specificity of this receptor is unknown. Per-nucleotide qualities are absent, and no much larger clonotype sits a single base away. The record originates from a study of shared clonotypes between healthy human individuals (dated by TCRdb to 2018 to 2021). A note on the overall study: A few men and a couple of women, aged 18 to 49 years, made up the cohort. Per donor, three plates each were used for CD4 naive and CD4 memory, two for CD8 naive, and one for CD8 memory. To increase sequencing depth and limit assay-specific biases, TCR repertoire library preparation and sequencing were carried out by different laboratories using diverse techniques. The study deeply sequenced blood TCR repertoires of about 5 healthy adults to estimate repertoire size and the extent of clonotype sharing between individuals. Leukapheresis yielded between about 0.9 and 9 billion PBMCs per donor.

General study outcomes and caveats: Sampling was restricted to blood, and TCR repertoires in tissue are likely to differ from TCR repertoires in blood. Because the study included only a small number of donors, the genetic and exposure-history diversity represented was limited. Clonotypes shared by all four sorted-subset donors showed higher generation probabilities than non-shared clonotypes. Naive subsets generally had larger estimated clonotype richness than memory subsets did. Even with the large sequencing depth, rarefaction of the sorted-subset datasets indicated that sequencing was incomplete. When a handful of donors were compared, the shared fraction of clonotypes was around 5% for naive CD4, approximately 3.3% for naive CD8, about 2.4% for memory CD4, and roughly 0.4% for memory CD8. Pairwise subsampling led to the expectation that sequencing depth would affect the degree of clonotype sharing among donors.

Donors were healthy HIV-negative adults with no recently reported acute infections or vaccinations. All donors were Caucasian adults living in Nashville, Tennessee, USA. CD4+ T cells were enriched by magnetic negative selection; naive cells were then positively selected on CD45RA, and the negative fraction formed the memory subset. Blood was collected by leukapheresis, and PBMCs were isolated by Ficoll-Histopaque density gradient centrifugation and then cryopreserved in liquid nitrogen vapor phase. Analytical flow cytometry was used to check the purity and quantity of every magnetically sorted T cell population. Each sorted fraction had its genomic DNA isolated and then quantified by UV absorbance on a Nanodrop 2000c. For CDR1 and CDR2, the germline V gene lists SGHDN and FVKESK. The CDR3 numbers 17 residues from cysteine through phenylalanine. Only the CDR3 part of the read is kept: 51 bases, read in frame from the first base. Relative to germline, V is 5 bases shorter and J is 0 bases shorter, with 18 bases between their ends.

Using the deep immunoSEQ assay, TCR CDR3 regions were amplified from genomic DNA by multiplex PCR. For each cell subset, the extracted genomic DNA was distributed evenly across all wells of several immunoSEQ 96-well plates, and each plate served as one replicate. For sorted subsets, each replicate PCR was loaded with about 200 ng genomic DNA, equivalent to 25,000 to 35,000 T cell genomes. Purified libraries were quantified with a Qubit 3.0 fluorometer, sized on a Bioanalyzer 2100, and re-quantified with the KAPA Library Quantification kit. Every immunoSEQ 96-well plate was sequenced on a dedicated single-read 150-cycle Illumina NextSeq 550 flow cell. In the paper's pipeline: Because the immunoSEQ output held only junctional sequences and lacked quality scores, the filtering could not match the filtering applied to full-length reads. Sequences were annotated with PyIR, a Python wrapper for IgBLAST v1.9, and V/J genes and CDR3 were assigned using IMGT germline references. Reads were filtered out if the reads had weak V/J assignments (E-value above 1e-6), no CDR3, stop codons, out-of-frame junctions, or ambiguous translated residues. A V3J clonotype was defined by an identical inferred V gene, J gene, and CDR3 amino acid sequence. Percentage overlap between repertoires was calculated by dividing the number of shared unique clonotypes by the size of the smaller repertoire. RTK rarefaction, the Chao1 estimator, and Recon v2.1 estimates of unobserved clonotypes were used to assess repertoire richness. OLGA was used to compute generation probabilities for all TCRbeta clonotypes that the gDNA method yielded from a handful of donors. This is the immuneACCESS table as TCRdb keeps it, with only in-frame sequences that have V and J called. A part of the clones is gone; compared with another copy, unresolved V genes explain less than half, and the rest is unexplained. D and trimming were read from the DNA, whereas the V and J calls and clone size are those reported in that table. Within this sample are 600,000 to 800,000 clones, with 72% of them counted one time only. The ten most abundant clones make up under 2% of the sample.

Here the chain combines TRBV14 and TRBJ2-3; the D gene is tentatively TRBD1 or TRBD2, each matching 5 bases. The sample consisted of memory CD4+ T cells sorted from blood. What this sample's cell subset or site label stands for: CD45RA-negative fraction. This TCR was sampled from a woman aged 25 to 39 in good health. The CDR3 in this case is CASSTRRGHLSTDTQYF. The DNA sequence follows: TGTGCCAGCAGCACCCGACGGGGCCACTTAAGCACAGATACGCAGTATTTT.